Here is one TCR beta chain with its context. An end of the junction does not agree with germline; a read error may underlie this. Under the authors' procedure: Reference gene primer amplification yielded estimated nucleated cell counts. Repertoires were generated with immunoSEQ multiplex PCR, while TCRdb's copy carries only in-frame clones and drops some. The D gene and trimming were derived from the DNA, and the V and J assignments and clone size from that table. The data hold roughly 250,000 clones, with 88% observed a single time. The sample is drawn from a study of blood T cell repertoires in COVID-19. CDR1 is LGHDT and CDR2 is YNNKEL in the germline V gene (reference sequence). The length of the CDR3 is 15 residues.

This TCR derives from a middle-aged woman who had recovered from COVID-19. Specimen: peripheral blood. The chain joins TRBV3-1 (or the pseudogene TRBV3-2) to TRBJ1-2, with D tentatively TRBD1 (6 bases). Here the CDR3 reads CASNQGGGGSYGYTF. CDR3 in DNA: TGTGCCAGCAACCAAGGGGGAGGGGGGAGCTATGGCTACACCTTC.